This section outlines one T cell receptor beta chain sequence together with its context. Its cognate antigen has yet to be identified. Within one base of it there is no much larger clone, and no base qualities were kept. The junction carries 8 bases between V and J, which are trimmed by 0 bases and 5 bases respectively. The CDR3 contains 13 residues, cysteine and phenylalanine counted. Here the CDR3 DNA is all that survives: 39 bases in frame from base 1. For CDR1 and CDR2, the germline V gene lists SGHRS and YFSETQ. The immunoSEQ Assay, a bias-controlled multiplex PCR, was used to amplify TCRbeta CDR3 regions from genomic DNA. In the source study's methods: Within the assay, amplification of reference gene primers was used to estimate how many nucleated cells each sample contained. To quantify the absolute abundance of each unique TCRbeta CDR3 rearrangement, sequence reads were collapsed and filtered. Productive Simpson clonality was computed per sample as the square root of Simpson's diversity index over productive rearrangements. TCRdb retrieved this table from immuneACCESS and kept in-frame rearrangements only. Not all clones are present; in checked studies, unresolved V genes account for under half, and no reason is known for the remainder. That table gives V, J and clone size, and the DNA gave D and trimming. For this sample the table gives under 450,000 clones, of which roughly nine tenths were detected only once. The ten largest clonotypes hold just over 0.85% of the sample.

Participants in the prospective study were enrolled through a virtual design, were aged about 18 to 100 years, and lived in 24 United States geographic areas. Cohort assignment in the prospective study relied on participant-reported clinical history from a screening survey and a study questionnaire. Exposed participants were defined as having been in contact with someone with a PCR-confirmed or clinician-diagnosed COVID-19 case within 2 weeks of study entry. In the prospective study, mobile phlebotomists collected whole blood, serum and a nasopharyngeal or oropharyngeal swab from each participant. Participants in the prospective study had the option to provide additional blood draws and questionnaires over a roughly two-month period. Before DNA extraction, blood samples from the prospective study were shipped at room temperature or frozen. The sample is drawn from a study of blood T cell repertoires in COVID-19 (dated by TCRdb to 2020 to 2022). About the full investigation: Collaborator samples came from the United States, Italy and Spain and covered acute and convalescent phases of COVID-19. The prospective study material was composed of cDNA or gDNA derived from T cells, B-cell-depleted T cells, or PBMCs. The dataset comprised deeply sampled blood TCRbeta repertoires from subjects exposed to, actively infected with, or recovered from COVID-19. The repertoires were released in a freely available public database meant as a resource for research on the immune response to SARS-CoV-2. The samples were drawn from two sources: the first 160 participants of the ongoing ImmuneRACE study, and 950 to 1,500 subjects contributed by 6 global collaborators. A de-identified subject ID, COVID-19 status, age in years and sex were almost always included in the sample metadata. Where available, HLA class I and class II types were taken from metadata supplied by the sample provider and were not determined by assay-based typing. What the work shows at the level of the full study, not this receptor alone: Clinical and demographic metadata were provided uncurated, with the amount varying by source and participant.

This receptor chain uses TRBV5-1 and TRBJ1-2; there is no confident call for the D gene. This TCR came from a woman aged 40-49 years who had been exposed to COVID-19. The sequenced sample consisted of PBMCs or T cells enriched from blood (not recorded which). The bases are TGCGCCAGCAGCTTGGCCGACTCGTATGGCTACACCTTC. Translated, it reads CASSLADSYGYTF.